These 14 T cell receptor beta chains originate from one sample sequenced in a study of blood T cell repertoires in COVID-19. Data came from immunoSEQ multiplex PCR; TCRdb stores just in-frame clones and leaves some out. The sample has tens of thousands of clones; more than 75% are singletons. The sequenced sample consisted of peripheral blood. These receptors all come from a man between 65 and 85 years old with acute or convalescent COVID-19.

V is TRBV4-1 and J is TRBJ1-5; TRBD1 matches 9 bases. This CDR3 contains 16 residues. Trimming cost V 0 bases and J 6 bases; bases outside gene matches: 6. Germline CDR1 reads MGHRA; CDR2 reads YSYEKL. This CDR3 reads CASSQDPQGAGQPQHF. The CDR3, as DNA: TGCGCCAGCAGCCAAGATCCACAGGGGGCCGGTCAGCCCCAGCATTTT.

This clone turned up a few times. The J gene is TRBJ2-7, the V gene TRBV27; no firm D call. The CDR3 sequence is 15 residues long. Trimming pared 8 bases from V and 2 bases from J, leaving 19 bases between. Germline CDR1 is MNHEY and CDR2 is SMNVEV (reference sequence). The CDR3 DNA reads TGTGCCAGCCGCCTTGTCGCCACTCGAACCTACGAGCAGTACTTC. Protein: CASRLVATRTYEQYF.

Only a few counts were recorded for this clone. V and J are TRBV7-8 and TRBJ2-2, with TRBD2 matching 14 bases. This CDR3 is 17 amino acids long. J gave up 0 bases and V 3 bases, and 0 bases lay outside the gene matches. The germline gives CDR1 SGHVS, CDR2 FQNEAQ. CDR3 protein: CASSLTSGGANTGELFF. Written as DNA, the CDR3 is TGTGCCAGCAGCTTGACTAGCGGGGGGGCGAACACCGGGGAGCTGTTTTTT.

The V gene is TRBV4-1, the J gene TRBJ2-4, with 14 bases identical to TRBD2. Per germline, CDR1 MGHRA and CDR2 YSYEKL. The V gene end was trimmed by 3 bases and the J gene end by 2 bases; junction bases not matched to a gene: 12. CDR3 length: 20 amino acids. CDR3 nucleotides: TGCGCCAGCAGCCACCCGGGACTAGCGGGAGAAGTAGTAACCAAAAACATTCAGTACTTC. It translates to CASSHPGLAGEVVTKNIQYF.

CDR3 coding DNA: TGTGCCACCAGTGATTTGTACGGGACTCCCAATCTCACAGATACGCAGTATTTT. It yields the protein CATSDLYGTPNLTDTQYF. The chain uses TRBV24-1 and TRBJ2-3; tentatively, D is TRBD2 (6 bases). Germline CDR1 reads KGHDR; CDR2 reads SFDVKD. The ends were cut back, 0 bases at V and 2 bases at J, with 17 bases in the middle. The CDR3 extends over 18 amino acids.

The V and J genes are TRBV5-1 and TRBJ2-3, with 13 bases that match TRBD2. This CDR3 contains 16 residues. J was trimmed by 5 bases and V by 4 bases; bases with no gene match: 7. Germline CDR1 SGHRS, CDR2 YFSETQ. CDR3 residues: CASSPLTSGGIDTQYF. The CDR3 DNA reads as TGCGCCAGCAGCCCCTTGACTAGCGGGGGGATAGATACGCAGTATTTT.

This rearrangement joins TRBV10-3 to TRBJ2-2; D gene unclear. In germline, CDR1 is ENHRY, CDR2 SYGVKD. The V end was cut by 4 bases, the J end by 0 bases, with 6 bases between. The CDR3 consists of 14 residues. CDR3 sequence (DNA): TGTGCCATCAGTGGCCAGGCGAACACCGGGGAGCTGTTTTTT. Its protein product is CAISGQANTGELFF.

In its sample, this clone was seen a few times. V usage is TRBV7-9 and J usage is TRBJ1-3; D not resolved. CDR1 is SEHNR and CDR2 is FQNEAQ in the germline V gene (reference sequence). V was cut by 6 bases and J by 2 bases, with 14 bases left in between. The CDR3 consists of 15 residues. This chain's CDR3 is CASSVGPSAGNTIYF. The CDR3 DNA follows: TGTGCCAGCAGTGTTGGGCCCTCGGCTGGAAACACCATATATTTT.

This chain uses TRBV28 with TRBJ1-4; 10 bases map to TRBD1. The V segment lost 3 bases and the J segment 7 bases; nucleotides outside the gene matches: 11. This CDR3 comprises 17 residues. Per the germline V gene, CDR1 is MDHEN and CDR2 is SYDVKM. CDR3 nucleotides: TGTGCCAGCAGTTTCGGGGGACAGGGGATGGTAGGTGAAAAACTGTTTTTT. It translates to CASSFGGQGMVGEKLFF.

There are a few counts of this clone. As DNA, the CDR3 is TGTGCCTGGAGTCACCAGGGGGCTTCGGGAAACACCATATATTTT. This gives the protein CAWSHQGASGNTIYF. The chain employs TRBV30 and TRBJ1-3, with 8 bases matching TRBD1. CDR3 length equals 15 residues. The germline CDR1 and CDR2 sequences are GTSNPN and SVGIG (reference sequence). Germline trimming cut 2 bases from V and 4 bases from J; bases unmatched to any gene: 7.

This clone was picked up one time. The rearrangement joins TRBV5-1 to TRBJ2-3; the D gene is possibly TRBD2 (7 bases). This CDR3 has 15 residues. The ends were cut back, 3 bases at V and 4 bases at J, with 15 bases in the middle. Germline values: CDR1 SGHRS, CDR2 YFSETQ. In DNA form, the CDR3 reads TGCGCCAGCAGCTCCTCGGGGGGCGGCGCAGATACGCAGTATTTT. Its translation: CASSSSGGGADTQYF.

The chain has TRBV24-1 and TRBJ1-4; weak D call: TRBD1 (5 bases). Germline V gene lookup returns CDR1 KGHDR and CDR2 SFDVKD. V lost 3 bases to trimming and J lost 6 bases, with 16 bases between them. This CDR3 contains 16 residues. As DNA, the CDR3 is TGTGCCACCAGTGATCCCCGGGAGGGACGTGATGAAAAACTGTTTTTT. It encodes CATSDPREGRDEKLFF.

V and J are TRBV4-1 and TRBJ2-3; D is possibly TRBD2 (7 bases). In germline, CDR1 is MGHRA, CDR2 YSYEKL. V lost 1 base, J lost 5 bases, and 22 bases lay in between. This CDR3 is 18 amino acids long. Written as DNA, the CDR3 is TGCGCCAGCAGCCAAGCGCCCGGGTTAGGGGGAGGGGAAGATACGCAGTATTTT. Translated: CASSQAPGLGGGEDTQYF.

The rearrangement joins TRBV19 to TRBJ2-2, with TRBD1 identical over 8 bases. Germline lookup yields CDR1 LNHDA and CDR2 SQIVND (reference sequence). The CDR3 runs to 16 residues. V lost 5 bases to trimming and J lost 2 bases; unmatched junction nucleotides: 7. The CDR3 reads CASSGRTGYNTGELFF. CDR3 nucleotides: TGTGCCAGTAGTGGGAGGACAGGGTATAACACCGGGGAGCTGTTTTTT.